What follows are 2 T cell receptor beta chains derived from one specimen sequenced in a study of blood T cell repertoires in COVID-19. Assay used: immunoSEQ multiplex PCR; TCRdb lists only in-frame clones, some missing. The profile shows 100,000 or so clones, about 77% of them singletons. Sequencing input: peripheral blood. The receptors originated from a woman in her seventies with acute or convalescent COVID-19.

The CDR3 DNA reads as TGCAGCGTGCAGGGGGCGCTTTCGTATGGCTACACCTTC. Protein: CSVQGALSYGYTF. The V gene is TRBV29-1, the J gene TRBJ1-2; 8 positions agree with TRBD1. J lost 5 bases, V lost 6 bases, and 8 bases had no gene match. The CDR3 covers 13 residues. Germline CDR1 reads SQVTM; CDR2 reads ANQGSEA. Together with reference TRBV29-1 and TRBJ1-2, the CDR3 gives the full variable domain: SAVISQKPSRDICQRGTSLTIQCQVDSQVTMMFWYRQQPGQSLTLIATANQGSEATYESGFVIDKFPISRPNLTFSTLTVSNMSPEDSSIYLCSVQGALSYGYTFGSGTRLTVV.

J is TRBJ1-6 and V is TRBV5-6; 10 bases fit TRBD1. CDR3 size: 15 residues. V shed 5 bases and J 7 bases; nucleotides not matched to a gene: 6. CDR1 and CDR2 (germline): SGHDT, YYEEEE. The CDR3 DNA sequence: TGTGCCAGCAGTTCCGGGACAGGGGCGAATTCACCCCTCCACTTT. Amino acids: CASSSGTGANSPLHF.